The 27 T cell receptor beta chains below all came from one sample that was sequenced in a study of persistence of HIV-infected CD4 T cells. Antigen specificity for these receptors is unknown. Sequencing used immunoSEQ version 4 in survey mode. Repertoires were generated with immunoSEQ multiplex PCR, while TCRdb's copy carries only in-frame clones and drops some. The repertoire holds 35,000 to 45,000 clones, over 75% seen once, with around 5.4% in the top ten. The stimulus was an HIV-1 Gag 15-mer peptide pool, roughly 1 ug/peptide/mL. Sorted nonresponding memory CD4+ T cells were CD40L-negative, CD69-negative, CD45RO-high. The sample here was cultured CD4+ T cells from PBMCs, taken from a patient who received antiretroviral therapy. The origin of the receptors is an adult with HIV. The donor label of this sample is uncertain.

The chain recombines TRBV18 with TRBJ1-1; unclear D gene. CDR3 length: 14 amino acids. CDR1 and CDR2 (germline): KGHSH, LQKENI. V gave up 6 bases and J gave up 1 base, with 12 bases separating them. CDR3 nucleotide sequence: TGTGCCAGCTCTTTCCAGGAATCGAACACTGAAGCTTTCTTT. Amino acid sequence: CASSFQESNTEAFF.

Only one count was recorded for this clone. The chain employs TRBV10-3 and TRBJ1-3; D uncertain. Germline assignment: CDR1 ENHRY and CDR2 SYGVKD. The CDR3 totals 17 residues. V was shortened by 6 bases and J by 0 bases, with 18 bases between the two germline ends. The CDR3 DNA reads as TGTGCCATCAGGAACGACCTGAGTGGAGCCTCTGGAAACACCATATATTTT. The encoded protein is CAIRNDLSGASGNTIYF.

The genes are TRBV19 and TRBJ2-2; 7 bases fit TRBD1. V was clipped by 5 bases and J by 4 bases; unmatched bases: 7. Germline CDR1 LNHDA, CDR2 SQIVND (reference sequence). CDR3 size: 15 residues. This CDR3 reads CASSSPGQFTGELFF. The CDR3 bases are TGTGCCAGTAGTTCTCCGGGACAGTTCACCGGGGAGCTGTTTTTT. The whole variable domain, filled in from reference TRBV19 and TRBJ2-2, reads DGGITQSPKYLFRKEGQNVTLSCEQNLNHDAMYWYRQDPGQGLRLIYYSQIVNDFQKGDIAEGYSVSREKKESFPLTVTSAQKNPTAFYLCASSSPGQFTGELFFGEGSRLTVL.

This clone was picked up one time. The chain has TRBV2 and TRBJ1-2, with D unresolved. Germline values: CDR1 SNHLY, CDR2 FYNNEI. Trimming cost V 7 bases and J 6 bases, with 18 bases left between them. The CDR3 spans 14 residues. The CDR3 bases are TGTGCCAGCAATAGTGGTAACAAAAAGGATGGCTACACCTTC. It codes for CASNSGNKKDGYTF.

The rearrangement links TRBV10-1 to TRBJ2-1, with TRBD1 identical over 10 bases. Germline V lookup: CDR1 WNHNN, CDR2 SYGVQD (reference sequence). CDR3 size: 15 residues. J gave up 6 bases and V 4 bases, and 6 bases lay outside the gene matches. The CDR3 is CASSARGQGGNEQFF. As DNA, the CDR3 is TGCGCCAGCAGTGCCCGCGGACAGGGGGGCAATGAGCAGTTCTTC.

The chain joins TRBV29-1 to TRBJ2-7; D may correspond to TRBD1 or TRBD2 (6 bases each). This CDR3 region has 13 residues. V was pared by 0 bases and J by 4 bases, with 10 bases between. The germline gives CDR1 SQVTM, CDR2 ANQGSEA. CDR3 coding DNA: TGCAGCGTTGAAGAGGGGGGCCGGTACGAGCAGTACTTC. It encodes CSVEEGGRYEQYF.

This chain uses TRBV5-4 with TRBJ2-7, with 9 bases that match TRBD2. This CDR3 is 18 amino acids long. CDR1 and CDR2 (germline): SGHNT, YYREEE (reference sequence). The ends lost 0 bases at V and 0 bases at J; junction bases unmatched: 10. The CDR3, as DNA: TGTGCCAGCAGCTTGGAGGCTAGCGGGGCGGGGAACTCCTACGAGCAGTACTTC. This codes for CASSLEASGAGNSYEQYF.

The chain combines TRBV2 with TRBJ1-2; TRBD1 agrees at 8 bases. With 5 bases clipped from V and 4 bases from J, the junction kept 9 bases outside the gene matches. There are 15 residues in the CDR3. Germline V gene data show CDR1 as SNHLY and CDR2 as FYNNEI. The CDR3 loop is CASSRDRSVVYGYTF. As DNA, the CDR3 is TGTGCCAGCAGTCGGGACAGGAGCGTTGTCTATGGCTACACCTTC.

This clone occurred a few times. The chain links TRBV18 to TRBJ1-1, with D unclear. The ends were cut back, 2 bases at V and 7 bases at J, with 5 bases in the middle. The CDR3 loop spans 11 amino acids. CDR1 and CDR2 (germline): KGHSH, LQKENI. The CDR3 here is CASSPGNEAFF. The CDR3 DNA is TGTGCCAGCTCACCAGGGAATGAAGCTTTCTTT. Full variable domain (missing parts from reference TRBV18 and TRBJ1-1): NAGVMQNPRHLVRRRGQEARLRCSPMKGHSHVYWYRQLPEEGLKFMVYLQKENIIDESGMPKERFSAEFPKEGPSILRIQQVVRGDSAAYFCASSPGNEAFFGQGTRLTVV.

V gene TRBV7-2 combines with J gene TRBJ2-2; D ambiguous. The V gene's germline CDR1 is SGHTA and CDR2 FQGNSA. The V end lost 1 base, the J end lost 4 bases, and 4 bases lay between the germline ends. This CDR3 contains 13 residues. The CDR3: CASSLVFTGELFF. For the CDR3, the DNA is TGTGCCAGCAGCTTAGTCTTCACCGGGGAGCTGTTTTTT.

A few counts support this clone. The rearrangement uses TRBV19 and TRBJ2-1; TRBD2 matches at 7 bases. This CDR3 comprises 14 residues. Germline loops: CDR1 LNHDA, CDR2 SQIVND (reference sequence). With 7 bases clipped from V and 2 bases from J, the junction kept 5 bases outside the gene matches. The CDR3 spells CASTAAGTYNEQFF. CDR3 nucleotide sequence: TGTGCCAGTACAGCAGCGGGGACCTACAATGAGCAGTTCTTC.

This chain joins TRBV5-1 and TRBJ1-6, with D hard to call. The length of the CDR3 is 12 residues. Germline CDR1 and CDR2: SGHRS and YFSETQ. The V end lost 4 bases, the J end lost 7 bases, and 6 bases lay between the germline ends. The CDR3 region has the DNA TGCGCCAGCAGCCTCGAGAATTCACCCCTCCACTTT. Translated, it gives CASSLENSPLHF.

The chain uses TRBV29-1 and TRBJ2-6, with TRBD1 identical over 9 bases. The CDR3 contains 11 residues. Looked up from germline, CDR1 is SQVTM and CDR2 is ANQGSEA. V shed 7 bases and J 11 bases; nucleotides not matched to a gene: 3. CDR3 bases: TGCAGCGCCGGGGACAGGGACGTCCTGACTTTC. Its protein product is CSAGDRDVLTF.

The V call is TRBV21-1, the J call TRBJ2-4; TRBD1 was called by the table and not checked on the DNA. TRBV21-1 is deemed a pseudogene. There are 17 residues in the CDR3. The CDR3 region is CASSKVGAGGSKNIQYF. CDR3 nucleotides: TGTGCCAGCAGCAAAGTCGGGGCAGGGGGTAGCAAAAACATTCAGTACTTC.

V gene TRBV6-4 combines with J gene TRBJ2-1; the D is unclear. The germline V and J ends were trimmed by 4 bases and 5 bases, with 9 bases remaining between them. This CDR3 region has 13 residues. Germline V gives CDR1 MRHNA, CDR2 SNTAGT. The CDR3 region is CASSGGANNEQFF. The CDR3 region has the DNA TGTGCCAGCAGTGGTGGAGCGAACAATGAGCAGTTCTTC.

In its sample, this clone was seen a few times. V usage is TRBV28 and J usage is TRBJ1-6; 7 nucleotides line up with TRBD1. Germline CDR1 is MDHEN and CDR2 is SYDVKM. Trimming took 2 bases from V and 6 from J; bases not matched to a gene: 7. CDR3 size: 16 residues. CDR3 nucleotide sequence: TGTGCCAGCAGTTTAGAAAGGGACAGAATTAATTCACCCCTCCACTTT. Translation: CASSLERDRINSPLHF.

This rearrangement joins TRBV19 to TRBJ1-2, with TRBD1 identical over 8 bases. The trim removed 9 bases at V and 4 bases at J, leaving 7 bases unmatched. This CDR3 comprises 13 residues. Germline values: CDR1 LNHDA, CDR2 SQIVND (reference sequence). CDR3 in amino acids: CASLDRALYGYTF. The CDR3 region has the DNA TGTGCCAGCCTGGACAGGGCCCTCTATGGCTACACCTTC.

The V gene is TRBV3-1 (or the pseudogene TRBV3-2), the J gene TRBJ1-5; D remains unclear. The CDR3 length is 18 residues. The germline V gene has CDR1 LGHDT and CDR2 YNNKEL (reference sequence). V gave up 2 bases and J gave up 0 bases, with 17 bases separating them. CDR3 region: CASSQSGEPRYSNQPQHF. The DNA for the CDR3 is TGTGCCAGCAGCCAATCGGGAGAACCCCGGTATAGCAATCAGCCCCAGCATTTT.

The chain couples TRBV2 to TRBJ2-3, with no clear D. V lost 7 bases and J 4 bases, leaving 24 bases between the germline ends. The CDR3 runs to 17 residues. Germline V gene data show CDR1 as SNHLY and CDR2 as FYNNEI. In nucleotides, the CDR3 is TGTGCCAGCACCCCTGCCTCAGACGGCCGAGGTGCAGATACGCAGTATTTT. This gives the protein CASTPASDGRGADTQYF.

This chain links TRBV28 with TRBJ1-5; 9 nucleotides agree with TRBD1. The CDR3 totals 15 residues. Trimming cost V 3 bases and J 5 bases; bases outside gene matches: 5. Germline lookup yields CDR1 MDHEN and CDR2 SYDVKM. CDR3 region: CASSFPGQGHQPQHF. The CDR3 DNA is TGTGCCAGCAGTTTCCCGGGACAGGGTCATCAGCCCCAGCATTTT.

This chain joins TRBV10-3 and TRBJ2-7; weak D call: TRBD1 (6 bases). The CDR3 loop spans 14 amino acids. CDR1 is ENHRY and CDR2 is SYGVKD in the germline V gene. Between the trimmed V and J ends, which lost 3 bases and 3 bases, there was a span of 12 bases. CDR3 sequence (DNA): TGTGCCATCAGTGACAGGGGTGGCAACTACGAGCAGTACTTC. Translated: CAISDRGGNYEQYF.

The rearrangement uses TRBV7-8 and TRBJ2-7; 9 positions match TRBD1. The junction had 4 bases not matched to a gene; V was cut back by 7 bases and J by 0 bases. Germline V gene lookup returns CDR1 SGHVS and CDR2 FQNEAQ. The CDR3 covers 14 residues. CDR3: CASTRTGASYEQYF. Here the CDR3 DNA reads TGTGCCAGCACCCGGACAGGGGCCTCCTACGAGCAGTACTTC. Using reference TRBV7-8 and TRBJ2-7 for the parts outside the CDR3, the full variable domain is GAGVSQSPRYKVAKRGQDVALRCDPISGHVSLFWYQQALGQGPEFLTYFQNEAQLDKSGLPSDRFFAERPEGSVSTLKIQRTQQEDSAVYLCASTRTGASYEQYFGPGTRLTVT.

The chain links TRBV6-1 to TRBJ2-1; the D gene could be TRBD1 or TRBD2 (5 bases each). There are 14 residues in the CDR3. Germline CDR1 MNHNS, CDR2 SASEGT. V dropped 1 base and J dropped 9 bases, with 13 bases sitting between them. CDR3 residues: CASSEVGRAGEQFF. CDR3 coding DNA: TGTGCCAGCAGTGAAGTAGGCAGGGCGGGTGAGCAGTTCTTC.

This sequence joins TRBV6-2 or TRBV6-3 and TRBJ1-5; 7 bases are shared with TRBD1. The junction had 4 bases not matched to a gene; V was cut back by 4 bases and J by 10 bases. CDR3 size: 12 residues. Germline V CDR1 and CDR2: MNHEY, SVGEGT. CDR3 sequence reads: CASSFDRAPQHF. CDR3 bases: TGTGCCAGCAGTTTCGACAGGGCCCCCCAGCATTTT.

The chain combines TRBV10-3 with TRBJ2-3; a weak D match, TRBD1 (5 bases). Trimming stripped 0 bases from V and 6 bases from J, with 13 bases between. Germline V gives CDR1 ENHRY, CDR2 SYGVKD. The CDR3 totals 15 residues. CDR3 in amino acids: CAISESGREVDTQYF. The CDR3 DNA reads TGTGCCATCAGTGAGTCCGGCAGGGAAGTGGATACGCAGTATTTT.

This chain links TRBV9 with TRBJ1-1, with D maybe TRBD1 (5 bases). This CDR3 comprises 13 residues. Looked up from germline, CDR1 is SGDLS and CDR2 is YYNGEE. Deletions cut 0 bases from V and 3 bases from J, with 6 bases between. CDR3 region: CASSVEQDTEAFF. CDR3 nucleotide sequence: TGTGCCAGCAGCGTAGAACAGGACACTGAAGCTTTCTTT.

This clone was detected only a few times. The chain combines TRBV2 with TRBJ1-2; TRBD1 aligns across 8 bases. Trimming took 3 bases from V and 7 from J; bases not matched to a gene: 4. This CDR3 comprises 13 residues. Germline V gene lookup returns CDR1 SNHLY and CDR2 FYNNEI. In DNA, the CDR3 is TGTGCCAGCAGTGACTCAGGGGGCCGTGGCTACACCTTC. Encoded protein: CASSDSGGRGYTF.